The sequence of this T cell receptor (beta chain) was determined in a study of early T cells in non-severe SARS-CoV-2 infection (dated by TCRdb to about 2021). About the study as a whole: TCR sequencing used bulk RNA from unsorted whole blood, so alpha and beta chains could not be paired.

Summary of the overall study and its limitations: Matching against VDJdb was skewed toward anti-spike CD8 responses, likely underestimated virus-specific expansions, and missed private and CD4 specificities.

The library came from 5' RACE. Sequenced on a NextSeq 500. In the TCR library protocol, unique molecular identifiers were attached to individual cDNA molecules to correct for PCR bias and sequencing error. Both TCR alpha and beta chains were sequenced, and tight co-correlation was observed between alpha and beta sequence abundances in each sample. The authors processed their data as follows. Decombinator V4 was used to annotate TCR sequences for V gene, J gene and CDR3. Expanded TCRs were defined as changing significantly between any two time points under a Poisson model with p below 0.0001. TCR abundances were normalised to the total number of TCRs sequenced in each sample and reported as counts per million. VDJdb, accessed 1 November 2021, was searched for CMV, EBV and SARS-CoV-2 annotated TCRs, with TCRs annotated for multiple antigens excluded. TCRdb reanalyzed the raw reads on its own, using fastp at Q25 for trimming and MiXCR for clone calling, and kept in-frame beta chains. Identical CDR3 protein sequences are pooled into one entry, listed with their most common genes and DNA. Here the V and J calls rest on TCRdb's processing, not on the authors' analysis. The sample profile shows some 41,000 distinct CDR3 sequences; roughly 5% of them were found once. The ten largest clonotypes hold more than 25% of the sample.

The study was a case-control design nested within a healthcare worker cohort in London, UK, with weekly nasopharyngeal swab PCR tests and blood sampling. Healthcare workers were recruited during the week of the UK lockdown, between 23 and 31 March 2020, and followed weekly for up to about 15 weeks. There are many counts of this clonotype. Its antigen remains unidentified. The sample holds no much larger clone one base away, and base qualities are not on file. The clonotype was recovered from an adult who was a healthcare worker with PCR-confirmed SARS-CoV-2 infection or an uninfected control (not recorded which). The sample consisted of whole blood.

The sequence in DNA is TGTGCCAGTAGTGACACTGCCCTACAAGAGACCCAGTACTTC. Translated, this gives CASSDTALQETQYF. The chain couples TRBV19 to TRBJ2-5, with the D gene not confidently named. Per the germline V gene (reference sequence), LNHDA is the CDR1 and SQIVND is the CDR2. The cysteine opens and the phenylalanine closes a CDR3 of 14 amino acids. Just CDR3 DNA is preserved here, 42 bases in frame from base 1. V is cut by 5 bases and J by 2 bases, and the space between the germline ends is 12 bases.